This T cell receptor (beta chain) was captured by sequencing in a study of preoperative IRX-2 immunotherapy in early breast cancer. CDR3 length: 14 amino acids. Germline V gives CDR1 KGHSH, CDR2 LQKENI. The V gene lost 2 bases and the J gene lost 3 bases, with 10 bases spanning the gap. The treatment: preoperative locoregional IRX-2 cytokine immunotherapy. Patients received preoperative, locoregional IRX-2 cytokine immunotherapy in a phase Ib study. Generated by immunoSEQ multiplex PCR, the TCRdb table keeps only in-frame clones and is missing some. The sample lists roughly 34,000 clones, 85% to 90% occurring once.

Sample: tumor tissue, taken after IRX-2 immunotherapy. The sequence was obtained from a human donor with breast cancer. The chain couples TRBV18 to TRBJ1-1; D remains unclear. The CDR3 DNA sequence: TGTGCCAGCTCACCAGCTGGTGGGTACACTGAAGCTTTCTTT. It yields the protein CASSPAGGYTEAFF.